Given below is one T cell receptor beta chain in context. Its specificity is not known. RNA transcripts yielded amplified TCR beta CDR3 regions. First-round RT-PCR with HTBI primers amplified the TCR CDR3 region. TCRdb used MiXCR to reprocess the multiplex PCR reads, holding one entry per CDR3 protein. The table includes around 300,000 distinct CDR3 sequences, 25% detected once. The sample is drawn from a study of T cells in Graves' hyperthyroidism and ophthalmopathy. Diagnosis rested on symptoms, serum thyroxine and TRAb, thyroid ultrasound, and orbital computed tomography. Fresh 10 ml peripheral blood yielded PBMCs. V was shortened by 6 bases and J by 4 bases, with 12 bases between the two germline ends. The CDR3 length is 13 residues. Study-level points and caveats: Most thyroid clonotypes expanded above 0.001 appeared in blood too.

The chain has TRBV12-3 or TRBV12-4 and TRBJ1-1, with D hard to call. Sequencing used blood. The sequence was obtained from a middle-aged man with Graves' hyperthyroidism that later progressed to Graves' ophthalmopathy. The DNA of the CDR3 is TGTGCCAGCAGAATTAGAGGGTCCACTGAAGCTTTCTTT. Encoded protein: CASRIRGSTEAFF.